This paragraph reports one T cell receptor (beta chain). This clone has a single count. Its antigen target is currently unknown. No qualities accompany the bases; no much larger clone lies one base away. Here V drops 3 bases and J drops 0 bases, and the junction holds 14 bases not matched to any gene. CDR1 and CDR2, looked up from the germline V gene, are MNHNS and SASEGT. The CDR3 measures 19 amino acids from cysteine to phenylalanine. The read is trimmed to its CDR3 DNA, 57 bases read in frame from base 1. The sample belongs to a study of control samples from healthy donors and cancer patients (dated by TCRdb to 2020 to 2022). Libraries came from the immunoSEQ multiplex PCR assay. TCRdb holds this immuneACCESS table with in-frame rearrangements only. Some clones are missing; in checked studies, unresolved V genes explain under half, and the rest has no known cause. For this sample there are about 96,000 clones; 85% to 95% appear just once. Around 8.2% of the sample is in the top ten clones.

This clonotype originated in a man aged 18 to 30 in good health. The receptor chain draws on TRBV6-1 and TRBJ2-7; 10 bases in between match TRBD2. The sample was blood. CDR3 loop: CASSELGLAGERSSYEQYF. The DNA sequence follows: TGTGCCAGCAGTGAGTTGGGGCTAGCGGGAGAGAGGAGCTCCTACGAGCAGTACTTC.